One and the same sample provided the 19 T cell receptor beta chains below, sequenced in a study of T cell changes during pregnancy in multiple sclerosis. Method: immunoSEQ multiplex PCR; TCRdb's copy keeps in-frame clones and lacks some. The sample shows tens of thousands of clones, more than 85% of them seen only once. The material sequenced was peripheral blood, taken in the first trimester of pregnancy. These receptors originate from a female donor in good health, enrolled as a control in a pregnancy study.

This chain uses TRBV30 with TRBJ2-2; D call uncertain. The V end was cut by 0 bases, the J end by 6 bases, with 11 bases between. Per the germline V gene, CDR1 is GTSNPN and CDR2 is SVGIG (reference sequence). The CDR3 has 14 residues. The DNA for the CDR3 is TGTGCCTGGAGTGTGCGCCGCAATGCCGGGGAGCTGTTTTTT. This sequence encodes CAWSVRRNAGELFF. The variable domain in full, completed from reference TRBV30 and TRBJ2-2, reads SQTIHQWPATLVQPVGSPLSLECTVEGTSNPNLYWYRQAAGRGLQLLFYSVGIGQISSEVPQNLSASRPQDRQFILSSKKLLLSDSGFYLCAWSVRRNAGELFFGEGSRLTVL.

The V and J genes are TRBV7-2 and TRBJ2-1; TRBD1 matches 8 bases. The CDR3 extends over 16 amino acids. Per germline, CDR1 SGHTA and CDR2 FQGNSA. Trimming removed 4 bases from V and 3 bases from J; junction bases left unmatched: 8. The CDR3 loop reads CASSSDGQGIYNEQFF. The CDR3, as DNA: TGTGCCAGCAGCTCAGATGGACAGGGAATCTACAATGAGCAGTTCTTC.

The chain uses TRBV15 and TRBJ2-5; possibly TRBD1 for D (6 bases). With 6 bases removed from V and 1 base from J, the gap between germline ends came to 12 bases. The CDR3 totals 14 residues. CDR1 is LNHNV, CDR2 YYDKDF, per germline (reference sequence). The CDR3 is CATSRADSQETQYF. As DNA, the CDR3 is TGTGCCACCAGTCGGGCGGACAGCCAAGAGACCCAGTACTTC.

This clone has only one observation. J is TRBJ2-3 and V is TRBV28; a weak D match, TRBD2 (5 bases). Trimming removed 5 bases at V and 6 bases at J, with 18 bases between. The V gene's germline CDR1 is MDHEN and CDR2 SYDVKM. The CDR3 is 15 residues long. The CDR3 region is CASSTPAALGDTQYF. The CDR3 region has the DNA TGTGCCAGCAGTACGCCAGCGGCGCTCGGCGATACGCAGTATTTT.

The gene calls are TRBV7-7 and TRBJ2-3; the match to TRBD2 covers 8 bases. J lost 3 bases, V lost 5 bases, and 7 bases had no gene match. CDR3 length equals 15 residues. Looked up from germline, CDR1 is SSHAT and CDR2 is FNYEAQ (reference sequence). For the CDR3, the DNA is TGTGCCAGCAGCCCAGCGCCTAGCGGGACAGATACGCAGTATTTT. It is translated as CASSPAPSGTDTQYF.

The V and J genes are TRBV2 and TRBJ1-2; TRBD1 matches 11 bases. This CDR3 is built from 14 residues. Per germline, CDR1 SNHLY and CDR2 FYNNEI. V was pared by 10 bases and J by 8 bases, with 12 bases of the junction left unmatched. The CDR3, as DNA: TGTGCCACTTCCTACGGGGGACAGGGGGAGGGCTACACCTTC. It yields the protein CATSYGGQGEGYTF.

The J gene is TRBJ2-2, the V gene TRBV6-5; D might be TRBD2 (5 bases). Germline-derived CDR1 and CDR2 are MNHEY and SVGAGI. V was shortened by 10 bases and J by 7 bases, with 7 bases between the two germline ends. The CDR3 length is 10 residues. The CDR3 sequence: CATGDGELFF. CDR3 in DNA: TGTGCCACCGGGGACGGGGAGCTGTTTTTT.

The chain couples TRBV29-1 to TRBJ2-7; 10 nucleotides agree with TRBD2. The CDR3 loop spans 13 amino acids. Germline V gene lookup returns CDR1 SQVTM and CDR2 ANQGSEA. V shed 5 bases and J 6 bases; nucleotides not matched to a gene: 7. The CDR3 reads CSVRTSGTPEQYF. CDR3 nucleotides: TGCAGCGTTCGGACTAGCGGTACCCCCGAGCAGTACTTC.

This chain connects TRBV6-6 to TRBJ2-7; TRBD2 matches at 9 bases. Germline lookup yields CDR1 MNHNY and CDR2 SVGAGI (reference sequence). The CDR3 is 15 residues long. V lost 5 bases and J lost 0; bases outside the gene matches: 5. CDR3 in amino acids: CASSDWTSASYEQYF. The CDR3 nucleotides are TGTGCCAGCAGTGATTGGACTAGCGCCTCCTACGAGCAGTACTTC.

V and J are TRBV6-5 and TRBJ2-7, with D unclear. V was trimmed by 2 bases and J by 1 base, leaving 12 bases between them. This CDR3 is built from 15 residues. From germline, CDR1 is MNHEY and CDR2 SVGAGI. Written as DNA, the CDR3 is TGTGCCAGCAGTTACAACCGAGAACGGTCCTACGAGCAGTACTTC. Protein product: CASSYNRERSYEQYF.

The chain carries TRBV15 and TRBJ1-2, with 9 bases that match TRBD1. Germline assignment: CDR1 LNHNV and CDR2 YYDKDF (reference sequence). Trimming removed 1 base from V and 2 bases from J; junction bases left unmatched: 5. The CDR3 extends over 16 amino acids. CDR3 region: CATSRVGGTGNYGYTF. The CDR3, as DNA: TGTGCCACCAGCAGAGTAGGAGGGACAGGGAACTATGGCTACACCTTC.

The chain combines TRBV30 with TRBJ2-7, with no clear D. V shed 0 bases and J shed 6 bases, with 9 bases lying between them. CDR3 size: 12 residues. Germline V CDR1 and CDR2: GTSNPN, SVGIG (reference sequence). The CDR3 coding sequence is TGTGCCTGGAGTGTTGGAGTCTCCGAGCAGTACTTC. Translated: CAWSVGVSEQYF. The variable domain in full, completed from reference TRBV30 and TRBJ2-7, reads SQTIHQWPATLVQPVGSPLSLECTVEGTSNPNLYWYRQAAGRGLQLLFYSVGIGQISSEVPQNLSASRPQDRQFILSSKKLLLSDSGFYLCAWSVGVSEQYFGPGTRLTVT.

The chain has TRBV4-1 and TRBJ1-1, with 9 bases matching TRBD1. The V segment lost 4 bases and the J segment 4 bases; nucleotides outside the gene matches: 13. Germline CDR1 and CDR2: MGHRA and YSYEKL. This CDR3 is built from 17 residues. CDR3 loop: CASSRGTGQGFGTEAFF. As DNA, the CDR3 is TGCGCCAGCAGCCGAGGTACGGGACAGGGATTTGGCACTGAAGCTTTCTTT.

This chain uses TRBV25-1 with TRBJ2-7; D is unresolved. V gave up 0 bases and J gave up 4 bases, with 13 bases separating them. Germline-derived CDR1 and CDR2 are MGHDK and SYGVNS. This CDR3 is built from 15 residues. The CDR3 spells CASSEYPETDYEQYF. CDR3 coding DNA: TGTGCCAGCAGTGAATACCCAGAAACAGATTACGAGCAGTACTTC.

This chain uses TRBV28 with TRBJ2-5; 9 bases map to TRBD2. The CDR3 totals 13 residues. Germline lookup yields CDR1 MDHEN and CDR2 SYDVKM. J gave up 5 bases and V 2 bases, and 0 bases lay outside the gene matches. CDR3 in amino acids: CASSLAGGETQYF. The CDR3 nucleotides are TGTGCCAGCAGTTTAGCGGGGGGGGAGACCCAGTACTTC.

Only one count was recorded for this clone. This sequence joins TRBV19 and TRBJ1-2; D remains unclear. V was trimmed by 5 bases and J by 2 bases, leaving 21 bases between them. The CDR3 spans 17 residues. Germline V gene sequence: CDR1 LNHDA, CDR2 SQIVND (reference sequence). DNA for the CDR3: TGTGCCAGTAGTTCCCGGGAGACGAATTTGAAAAACTATGGCTACACCTTC. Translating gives CASSSRETNLKNYGYTF.

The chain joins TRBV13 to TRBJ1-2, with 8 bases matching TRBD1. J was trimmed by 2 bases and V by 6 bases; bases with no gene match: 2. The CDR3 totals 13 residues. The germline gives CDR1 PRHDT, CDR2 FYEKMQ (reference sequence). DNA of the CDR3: TGTGCCAGCAGTTGGACAGGGAACTATGGCTACACCTTC. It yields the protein CASSWTGNYGYTF. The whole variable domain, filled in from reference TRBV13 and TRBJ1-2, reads AAGVIQSPRHLIKEKRETATLKCYPIPRHDTVYWYQQGPGQDPQFLISFYEKMQSDKGSIPDRFSAQQFSDYHSELNMSSLELGDSALYFCASSWTGNYGYTFGSGTRLTVV.

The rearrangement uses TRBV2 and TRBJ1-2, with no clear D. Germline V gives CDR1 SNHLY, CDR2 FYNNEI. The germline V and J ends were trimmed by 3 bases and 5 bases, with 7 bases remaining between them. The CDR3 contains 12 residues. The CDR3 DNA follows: TGTGCCAGCAGTGATCTGGCTTATGGCTACACCTTC. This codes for CASSDLAYGYTF. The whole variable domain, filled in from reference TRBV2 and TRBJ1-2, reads EPEVTQTPSHQVTQMGQEVILRCVPISNHLYFYWYRQILGQKVEFLVSFYNNEISEKSEIFDDQFSVERPDGSNFTLKIRSTKLEDSAMYFCASSDLAYGYTFGSGTRLTVV.

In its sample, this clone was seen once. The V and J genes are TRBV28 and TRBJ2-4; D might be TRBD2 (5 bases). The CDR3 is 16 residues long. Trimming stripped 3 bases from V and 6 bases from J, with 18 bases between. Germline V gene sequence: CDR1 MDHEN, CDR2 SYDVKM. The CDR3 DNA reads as TGTGCCAGCAGTTTCTCTAGCCCACGGGGTGGAAACATTCAGTACTTC. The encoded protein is CASSFSSPRGGNIQYF.